These 3 T cell receptor beta chains were sequenced from one sample in a study of neoadjuvant anti-PD-1 for oral cavity cancer. TCRdb keeps only in-frame clones here, not all; method: immunoSEQ multiplex PCR. The table lists approximately 13,000 clones, roughly 70% of them singletons, with less than 3.5% in the top ten. Time point described: after neoadjuvant nivolumab, at surgical resection. Sequenced here: PBMCs, sampled after nivolumab (anti-PD-1) treatment. The receptors originated from a person aged 35-79 years with oral cavity squamous cell carcinoma.

The genes are TRBV5-6 and TRBJ2-2; no clear D gene. CDR3 length equals 14 residues. V shed 0 bases and J shed 6 bases, with 9 bases lying between them. The germline CDR1 and CDR2 sequences are SGHDT and YYEEEE. CDR3 DNA: TGTGCCAGCAGCTTGGGACCTTCCCCCGGGGAGCTGTTTTTT. It is translated as CASSLGPSPGELFF.

V usage is TRBV28 and J usage is TRBJ2-7; TRBD1 might be the D (6 bases). Trimming stripped 5 bases from V and 7 bases from J, with 18 bases between. Germline V gene sequence: CDR1 MDHEN, CDR2 SYDVKM. This CDR3 is built from 14 residues. The CDR3 DNA is TGTGCCAGCAGTCAGAACAGGGCCCTTTTGGAGCAGTACTTC. Translated, it gives CASSQNRALLEQYF.

This clone was detected only once. The chain recombines TRBV11-3 with TRBJ2-3; D may be TRBD1 or TRBD2 (6 bases each). The CDR3 contains 16 residues. Looked up from germline, CDR1 is SGHNT and CDR2 is YENEEA. V was clipped by 1 base and J by 5 bases, with 16 bases between them. In DNA, the CDR3 is TGTGCCAGCAGCTTAGGGTCGAGGACAGCGGGAGATACGCAGTATTTT. Residues: CASSLGSRTAGDTQYF.